This record looks at one T cell receptor (beta chain) sequence and its context. Its target antigen remains unknown. Per-base quality was not reported, and no clone a single base away is much larger than it. Using a constant-region primer and ProtoScript II reverse transcriptase, TCRbeta-specific cDNA was reverse-transcribed from around 500 ng total RNA. The TCRbeta libraries were prepared through three rounds of nested multiplex PCR following a slightly modified ARM-PCR procedure. Each of the first two PCR rounds ran for about 9 cycles and used multiplex TRBV1-TRBV30 forward primers together with a Cbeta reverse primer. Sample barcodes and Illumina adapters were added in a final 25-cycle PCR using Deep VentR polymerase. Before sequencing, amplicons of 200-500 bp were purified from gel using a QIAquick gel extraction kit. An Illumina HiSeq 2500 was used to sequence the TCRbeta amplicons with 250-bp paired-end reads. On the authors' methods: Trimmomatic v0.33 was used to quality-trim the reads, and FLASH v1.2.11 was used to merge paired reads so that full CDR3 sequences could be recovered. MiGEC v1.2.1b assigned V, D and J germline segments to the rearranged TCRbeta sequences. VDJtools v1.0.0 computed clonotype statistics and Shannon-Wiener diversity indices. Except for diversity analysis, only each sample's 250 most abundant clonotypes were used in subsequent analyses to reduce sampling bias. TCRdb ran its own pipeline on the public reads, namely fastp trimming at Q25 and MiXCR clone calling, and kept in-frame beta chains. A single entry per CDR3 protein holds the most common genes and DNA from its merged rows. The V and J calls reflect TCRdb's pipeline rather than the authors' work. For this sample the table gives about 320,000 distinct CDR3 sequences, of which 60% to 80% were detected only once. 9% to 10% of the sample lies in the top ten.

The data derive from a study of tumor-infiltrating lymphocytes in primary liver carcinoma (dated by TCRdb to about 2017). Broadly, across the study: Roughly five patients with histopathologically diagnosed primary liver carcinoma underwent surgical resection in China between late 2015 and March 2016. Of the five patients (three men and two women, aged 30 to 69 years), four had hepatocellular carcinoma and one had combined HCC and intrahepatic cholangiocarcinoma. The five patients had tumors of stage T1-T3 N0M0, with maximum diameters ranging from about 4.2 to 10 cm. Each sample produced roughly 3.65 to 7.13 million productive TCRbeta reads, and read depth showed no significant difference between tissue types. For each liver tumor, the study sampled five regions along with adjacent normal tissue and blood, and applied TCRbeta repertoire sequencing, expression microarrays and whole-exome sequencing. A total of 35 or so specimens from 5 patients, comprising some 25 tumor regions, 5 adjacent noncancerous liver tissues and 5 peripheral blood samples, were covered by TCRbeta repertoire sequencing. High reproducibility was observed for the technical replicate repertoires, with mean shared-clone rates roughly 0.92 and correlation coefficients above 0.95.

Blood RNA was extracted from unsorted whole blood with TRIzol reagent; germline DNA came from the DNeasy Blood & Tissue kit. Chronic HBV infection was present in the patients, and the patients were treatment-naive at sampling. Before surgery, about 4 milliliters of peripheral blood were collected into K2EDTA tubes. Here is what the overall study found, with its caveats: Because only the TCR beta chain was sequenced and unpaired alpha chains were not captured, true repertoire diversity is likely underestimated. Repertoire overlap was found to be higher between tumor regions (mean roughly 35%) than between tumor-adjacent (roughly 17%) or tumor-blood (14%) pairs, consistent with antigen-driven expansion. Compared with blood, tumors had a significantly larger share of the repertoire taken up by the top 250 clones (p = 0.039). Since the samples were bulk and unsorted, there was no way to compare CD4+ and CD8+ T cell repertoires. With just a handful of patients in the study, the authors point out that the findings should be validated in a larger study.

CDR1 and CDR2 are read off the germline V gene as SGHDT and YYEEEE. The junction shows trimming of 1 base on V and 1 base on J, plus 6 bases between the germline ends. The cysteine opens and the phenylalanine closes a CDR3 of 14 amino acids. Only CDR3 DNA remains: 42 bases, in frame from the first base. This sequence was found in a man aged 35 to 55 with primary liver carcinoma and hepatitis B virus infection. Material: peripheral blood. The chain joins TRBV5-6 to TRBJ2-4, with the D gene too uncertain to name. CDR3 sequence: CASSLRLAKNIQYF. The nucleotide sequence is given as TGTGCCAGCAGCTTGCGGCTGGCCAAAAACATTCAGTACTTC.